The 9 T cell receptor beta chains in this list originate from one sample, sequenced in a study of regulatory T cells in long-lasting Graves disease. Construction of the TCR beta libraries employed iRepertoire HTBI primers in conjunction with Arm-PCR of CDR3 regions. TCRdb re-derived calls from the multiplex PCR reads in MiXCR, one entry per CDR3 protein. The sample carries under 500,000 distinct CDR3 sequences, less than 25% recorded once. Sample time point: persistent/refractory GD, antithyroid drugs over 5 years with positive TRAb. The TCR library was made from RNA extracted from PBMCs. The sequenced sample was peripheral blood mononuclear cells (PBMCs), obtained when the disease was refractory, from a patient treated with antithyroid drugs. Receptor source: a female donor with Graves disease.

The chain has TRBV12-3 or TRBV12-4 and TRBJ2-3, with 8 bases matching TRBD2. V shed 3 bases and J 0 bases; nucleotides not matched to a gene: 8. This CDR3 has 17 amino acids. CDR3 bases: TGTGCCAGCAGTTTGGGGACTAGTTTCACTAGCACAGATACGCAGTATTTT. This encodes CASSLGTSFTSTDTQYF.

This clonotype was counted between two and nine times. J is TRBJ2-7 and V is TRBV7-9; D tentatively fits TRBD1 or TRBD2 (5 bases each). Germline CDR1 and CDR2: SEHNR and FQNEAQ (reference sequence). The CDR3 is 15 residues long. Trimming stripped 5 bases from V and 6 bases from J, with 20 bases between. For the CDR3, the DNA is TGTGCCAGCAGCAAGCGTGAGGGACCCTTTTCCGAGCAGTACTTC. Amino acid sequence: CASSKREGPFSEQYF. Using reference TRBV7-9 and TRBJ2-7 for the parts outside the CDR3, the full variable domain is DTGVSQNPRHKITKRGQNVTFRCDPISEHNRLYWYRQTLGQGPEFLTYFQNEAQLEKSRLLSDRFSAERPKGSFSTLEIQRTEQGDSAMYLCASSKREGPFSEQYFGPGTRLTVT.

V gene TRBV5-6 combines with J gene TRBJ2-7; TRBD2 might be the D (5 bases). Germline V gene lookup returns CDR1 SGHDT and CDR2 YYEEEE. V lost 6 bases and J lost 6, with 10 bases in between. This CDR3 has 11 residues. DNA of the CDR3: TGTGCCAGCACTCTGAGGGCCGAGCAGTACTTC. Translated, it gives CASTLRAEQYF.

To note about this clonotype: The junction shows a germline mismatch at one end, possibly a read error. The chain couples TRBV2 to TRBJ2-4, with D perhaps TRBD1 (6 bases). Germline V gene lookup returns CDR1 SNHLY and CDR2 FYNNEI. This CDR3 is 17 amino acids long. The CDR3 DNA is TGTGCCGGCAGTGTCCACCGACAGGAAAATGTAAGGAACATTCAGTACTTC. Protein product: CAGSVHRQENVRNIQYF.

This clonotype was found many times. The chain has TRBV11-3 and TRBJ2-7, with TRBD2 identical over 9 bases. J was trimmed by 0 bases and V by 5 bases; bases with no gene match: 2. Looked up from germline, CDR1 is SGHNT and CDR2 is YENEEA. This CDR3 is built from 14 residues. CDR3 in amino acids: CASSPSGASYEQYF. The CDR3 DNA sequence: TGTGCCAGCAGCCCTAGCGGGGCCTCCTACGAGCAGTACTTC.

As to this clonotype: This may stem from a read error, because a much larger clone lies one nucleotide away. The chain carries TRBV3-1 and TRBJ1-4; D not certain. This CDR3 spans 15 amino acids. Germline V CDR1 and CDR2: LGHDT, YNNKEL (reference sequence). CDR3 in DNA: TGTGCCAGCAGTCGACGGGGTGCAACTAATGAAAAACTGGTTTTT. Amino acid sequence: CASSRRGATNEKLVF.

The chain combines TRBV28 with TRBJ2-1; tentative D call: TRBD2 (6 bases). Between the trimmed V and J ends, which lost 5 bases and 3 bases, there was a span of 20 bases. Per the germline V gene, CDR1 is MDHEN and CDR2 is SYDVKM. This CDR3 has 17 amino acids. As DNA, the CDR3 is TGTGCCAGCAGTCCGGGGGTTTATGAGGGTGTCTACAATGAGCAGTTCTTC. Translating it yields CASSPGVYEGVYNEQFF.

This chain links TRBV19 with TRBJ2-1; perhaps TRBD2 as D (6 bases). The germline V gene encodes CDR1 LNHDA and CDR2 SQIVND (reference sequence). Trimming cost V 3 bases and J 10 bases, with 16 bases left between them. The CDR3 is 14 residues long. CDR3 amino acids: CASSIRGLSTEQFF. Here the CDR3 DNA reads TGTGCCAGTAGTATCCGCGGACTATCAACCGAGCAGTTCTTC.

This clonotype has a count of ten or more. V usage is TRBV12-3 or TRBV12-4 and J usage is TRBJ2-2; D unresolved. V lost 11 bases, J lost 2 bases, and 15 bases lay in between. The CDR3 runs 14 residues. CDR3 nucleotides: TGTGCCGGCATAGAGGACCATAACACCGGGGAGCTGTTTTTT. It yields the protein CAGIEDHNTGELFF.